The clone carrying this TCR beta chain was counted once. V shed 0 bases, J shed 7 bases, and the junction held 7 bases outside the gene matches. The CDR3 totals 18 residues. The germline CDR1 and CDR2 sequences are SGHNT and YENEEA. The data derive from a study of blood T cells in healthy people across ages. Next came a second PCR, run for about 7 to 12 cycles, which used a sample-barcoded 5' primer along with a J-beta primer mix. The template-switch adaptor was a 5' adaptor with 12 random nucleotides. It tagged each cDNA molecule. TCRdb used MiXCR to reprocess the 5' RACE reads, holding one entry per CDR3 protein. The sample records roughly 720,000 distinct CDR3 sequences, roughly 50% being singletons. The study drew donors from healthy Caucasian individuals in Russia aged about 6 to 95.

This clonotype was obtained from a man aged 80 or over in good health. This rearrangement joins TRBV11-3 to TRBJ2-1, with 15 bases identical to TRBD2. Material for sequencing was blood. This CDR3 reads CASSLDGTSGGLTNEQFF. The CDR3 DNA sequence: TGTGCCAGCAGCTTAGATGGGACTAGCGGGGGGCTAACAAATGAGCAGTTCTTC. Variable domain in full (rest from reference TRBV11-3 and TRBJ2-1): EAGVVQSPRYKIIEKKQPVAFWCNPISGHNTLYWYLQNLGQGPELLIRYENEEAVDDSQLPKDRFSAERLKGVDSTLKIQPAELGDSAVYLCASSLDGTSGGLTNEQFFGPGTRLTVL.